The present entry profiles one TCR beta chain with its context. This entry belongs to a study of blood T cell repertoires in COVID-19. For the study at large: The United States, Italy and Spain supplied acute and convalescent COVID-19 samples. Sample material is recorded as cDNA or gDNA derived from T cells, B-cell-depleted T cells, or PBMCs.

Deletions cut 4 bases from V and 6 bases from J, with 17 bases between. The CDR3 spans 15 residues. Per germline, CDR1 LNHDA and CDR2 SQIVND (reference sequence). Data came from immunoSEQ multiplex PCR; TCRdb stores just in-frame clones and leaves some out. This table holds fewer than 300,000 clones, roughly 83% found once. The rearrangement uses TRBV19 and TRBJ2-3; a possible D gene is TRBD2 (7 bases). This receptor was taken from a woman aged 65 to 85 with active or convalescent COVID-19. The specimen sequenced was peripheral blood. The DNA of the CDR3 is TGTGCCAGTAGTAATCCCCGGGGAGGGGGGGATACGCAGTATTTT. Translated: CASSNPRGGGDTQYF.